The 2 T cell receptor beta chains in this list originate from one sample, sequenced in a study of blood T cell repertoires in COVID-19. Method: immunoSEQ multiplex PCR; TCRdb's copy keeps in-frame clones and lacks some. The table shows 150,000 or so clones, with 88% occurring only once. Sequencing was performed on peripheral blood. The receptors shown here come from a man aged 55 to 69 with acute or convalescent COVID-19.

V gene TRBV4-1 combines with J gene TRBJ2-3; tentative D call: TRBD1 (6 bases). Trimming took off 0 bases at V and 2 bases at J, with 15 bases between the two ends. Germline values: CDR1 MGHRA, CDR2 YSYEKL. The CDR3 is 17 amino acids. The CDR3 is CASSQEGKGGLTDTQYF. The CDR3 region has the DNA TGCGCCAGCAGCCAAGAAGGAAAAGGGGGTCTCACAGATACGCAGTATTTT.

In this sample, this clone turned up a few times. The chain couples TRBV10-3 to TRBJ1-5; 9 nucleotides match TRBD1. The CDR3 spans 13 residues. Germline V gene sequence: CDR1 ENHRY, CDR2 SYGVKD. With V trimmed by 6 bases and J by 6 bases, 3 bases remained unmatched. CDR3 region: CAIRGQGTQPQHF. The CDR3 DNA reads TGTGCCATCAGGGGACAGGGAACTCAGCCCCAGCATTTT.